This T cell receptor (beta chain) is drawn from a study of molecular identifiers for immune sequencing clone quantification. Study observations and caveats: For highly expanded clones, sizes could be underestimated when identical TCR molecules share a barcode. Among effectors, clones above 20 RNA copies held over 97% of molecules; among naive cells, under 1%.

This CDR3 is 14 amino acids long. The germline V gene has CDR1 MNHNY and CDR2 SVGAGI (reference sequence). Trimming pared 7 bases from V and 5 bases from J, leaving 17 bases between. Previously described methods with listed TCR primers produced the bulk TCR libraries. TCRdb processed the PCR reads anew with MiXCR; each CDR3 protein has one entry. The sample includes some 580,000 distinct CDR3 sequences, about 25% of them seen just once. In its sample, this clonotype was seen a few times. What it recognizes is unknown. The sequencing sample was made of naive CD8+ T cells from blood, with Jurkat cell RNA spiked in. Subset given: FACS-sorted CD8+CD4-CCR7+CD45RA+ naive T cells. The receptor was isolated from a human donor in good health. Some libraries in this study had Jurkat cell RNA spiked in. V usage is TRBV6-6 and J usage is TRBJ2-5; either TRBD1 or TRBD2 may supply D (6 bases each). This CDR3 reads CASKGEDFGETQYF. Written as DNA, the CDR3 is TGTGCCAGCAAGGGGGAGGACTTTGGGGAGACCCAGTACTTC.